This T cell receptor beta chain was profiled in a study of T cell responses to AZD1222 COVID-19 vaccine. The protocol was immunoSEQ multiplex PCR, while the TCRdb copy is restricted to in-frame clones and leaves out a portion. The table shows just over 150,000 clones, with approximately 90% occurring only once. From germline, CDR1 is MGHRA and CDR2 YSYEKL. The CDR3 loop spans 15 amino acids. V lost 1 base to trimming and J lost 7 bases; unmatched junction nucleotides: 7. The chain recombines TRBV4-1 with TRBJ2-5; TRBD2 matches 9 bases. This receptor was obtained from an adult in good health. The sequences come from peripheral blood, collected on day 0 of AZD1222 vaccination. The CDR3 is CASSQGRLAVGTQYF. CDR3 sequence (DNA): TGCGCCAGCAGCCAAGGCCGACTAGCGGTCGGGACCCAGTACTTC.